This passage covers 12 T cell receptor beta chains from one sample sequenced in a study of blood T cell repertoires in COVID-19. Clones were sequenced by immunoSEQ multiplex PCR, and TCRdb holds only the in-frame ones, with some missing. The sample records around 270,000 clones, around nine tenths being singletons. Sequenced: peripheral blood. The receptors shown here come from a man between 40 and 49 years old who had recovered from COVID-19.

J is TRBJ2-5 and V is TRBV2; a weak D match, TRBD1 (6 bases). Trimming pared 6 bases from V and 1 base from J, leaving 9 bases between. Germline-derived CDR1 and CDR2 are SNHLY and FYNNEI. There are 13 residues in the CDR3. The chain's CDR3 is CASSPGVQETQYF. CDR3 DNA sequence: TGTGCCAGCAGCCCAGGGGTCCAAGAGACCCAGTACTTC.

CDR3: CASSPGLGVGRDGTDTQYF. In DNA, the CDR3 is TGTGCCAGCAGCCCGGGACTTGGGGTTGGGCGGGATGGCACAGATACGCAGTATTTT. J is TRBJ2-3 and V is TRBV9, with D possibly TRBD2 on 6 matching bases. CDR1 is SGDLS, CDR2 YYNGEE, per germline. This CDR3 is 19 amino acids long. Trimming cost V 4 bases and J 1 base, with 25 bases left between them.

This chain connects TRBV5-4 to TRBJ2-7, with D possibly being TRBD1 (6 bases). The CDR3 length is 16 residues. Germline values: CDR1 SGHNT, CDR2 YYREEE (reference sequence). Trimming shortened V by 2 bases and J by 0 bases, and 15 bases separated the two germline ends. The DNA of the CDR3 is TGTGCCAGCAGCTTACCACCGGGACATAACTCCTACGAGCAGTACTTC. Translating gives CASSLPPGHNSYEQYF.

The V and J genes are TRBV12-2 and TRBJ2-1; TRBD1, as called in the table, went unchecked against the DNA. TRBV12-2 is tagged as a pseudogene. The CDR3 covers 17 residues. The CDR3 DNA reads TGTGCAAGTCGCCACCGCGGGACAGGGGTCCTTACCAATGAGCAGTTCTTC. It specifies CASRHRGTGVLTNEQFF.

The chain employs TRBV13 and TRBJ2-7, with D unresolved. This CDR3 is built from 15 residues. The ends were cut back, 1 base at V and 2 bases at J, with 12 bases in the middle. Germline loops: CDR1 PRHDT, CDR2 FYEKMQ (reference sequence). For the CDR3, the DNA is TGTGCCAGCAGCTTAGAGTCGCGGCCCGCCTACGAGCAGTACTTC. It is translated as CASSLESRPAYEQYF. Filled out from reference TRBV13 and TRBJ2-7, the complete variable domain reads AAGVIQSPRHLIKEKRETATLKCYPIPRHDTVYWYQQGPGQDPQFLISFYEKMQSDKGSIPDRFSAQQFSDYHSELNMSSLELGDSALYFCASSLESRPAYEQYFGPGTRLTVT.

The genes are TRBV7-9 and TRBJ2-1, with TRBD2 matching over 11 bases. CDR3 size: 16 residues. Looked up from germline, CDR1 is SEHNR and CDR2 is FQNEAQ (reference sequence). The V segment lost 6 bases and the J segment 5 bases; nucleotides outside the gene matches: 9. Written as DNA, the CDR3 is TGTGCCAGCAGTAAAACGCTAGCGGGGGGACACAATGAGCAGTTCTTC. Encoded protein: CASSKTLAGGHNEQFF.

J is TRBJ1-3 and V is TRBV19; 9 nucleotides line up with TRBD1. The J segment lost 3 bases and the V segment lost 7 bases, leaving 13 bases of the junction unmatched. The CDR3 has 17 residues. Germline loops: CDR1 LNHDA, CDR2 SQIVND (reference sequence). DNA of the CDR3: TGTGCCAGTACCCTTCGATCGGGGACAGGGCTTGGAAACACCATATATTTT. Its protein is CASTLRSGTGLGNTIYF.

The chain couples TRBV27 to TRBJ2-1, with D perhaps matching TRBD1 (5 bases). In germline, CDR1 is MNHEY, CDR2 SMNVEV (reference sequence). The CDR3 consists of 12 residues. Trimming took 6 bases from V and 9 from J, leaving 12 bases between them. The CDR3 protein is CASRTVRSEQFF. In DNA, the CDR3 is TGTGCCAGCAGGACAGTGCGGAGTGAGCAGTTCTTC.

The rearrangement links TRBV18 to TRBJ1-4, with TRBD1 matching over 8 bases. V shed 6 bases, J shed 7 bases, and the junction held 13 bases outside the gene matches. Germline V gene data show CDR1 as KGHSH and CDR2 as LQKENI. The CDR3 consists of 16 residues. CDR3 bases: TGTGCCAGCTCCGGGGACAGGCAAAGGTTTGGTGAAAAACTGTTTTTT. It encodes CASSGDRQRFGEKLFF.

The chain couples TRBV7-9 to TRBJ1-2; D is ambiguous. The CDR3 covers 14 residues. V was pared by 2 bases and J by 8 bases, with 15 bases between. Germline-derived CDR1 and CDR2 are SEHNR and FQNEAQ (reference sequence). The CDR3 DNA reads TGTGCCAGCAGCTTAAGTTATGGCAGCGGGGGCTACACCTTC. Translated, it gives CASSLSYGSGGYTF.

The CDR3 is CASSLFSGEAYEQYF. The CDR3 DNA follows: TGTGCCAGCAGCTTATTCTCGGGGGAGGCATACGAGCAGTACTTC. J is TRBJ2-7 and V is TRBV7-2; maybe TRBD2 (6 bases). The germline V gene encodes CDR1 SGHTA and CDR2 FQGNSA. The ends were cut back, 2 bases at V and 4 bases at J, with 15 bases in the middle. CDR3 length: 15 amino acids.

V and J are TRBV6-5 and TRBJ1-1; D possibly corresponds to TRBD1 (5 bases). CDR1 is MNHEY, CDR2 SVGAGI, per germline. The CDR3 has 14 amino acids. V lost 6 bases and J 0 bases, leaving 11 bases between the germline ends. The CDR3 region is CASRESGMNTEAFF. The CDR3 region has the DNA TGTGCCAGCAGGGAGTCAGGGATGAACACTGAAGCTTTCTTT.